These T cell receptor beta chains were read from a single sample in a study of OX40 agonist ivuxolimab in advanced cancers. TCRdb keeps only in-frame clones here, not all; method: immunoSEQ multiplex PCR. Counted here are 89,000 or so clones, about 89% occurring once; the ten biggest clones make up under 9.5%. The sequencing used CD4+ or CD8+ T cells sorted from blood, collected in a trial of the OX40 agonist ivuxolimab. Every receptor here comes from an adult with an advanced solid tumor such as melanoma, head and neck, liver or kidney cancer. The CDR3 runs from the conserved cysteine through the conserved F or W. The order of the fields is clone size, J gene, D gene, V gene, CDR3 DNA, CDR3 protein. D genes are given only for firm matches. Only part of the rows carry a size: once, few, many, or a class if the clone is expanded.

clone_size: once
j_call: TRBJ1-1
d_call: .
v_call: TRBV28
cdr3_nt: TGTGCCAGCAGTTTCCCGAACACTGAAGCTTTCTTT
cdr3_aa: CASSFPNTEAFF

clone_size: .
j_call: TRBJ2-4
d_call: .
v_call: TRBV2
cdr3_nt: TGTGCCAGCAGTGTCCCGGGGAGGGGGGTTAAAAACATTCAGTACTTC
cdr3_aa: CASSVPGRGVKNIQYF

clone_size: .
j_call: TRBJ2-5
d_call: .
v_call: TRBV28
cdr3_nt: TGTGCCAGCAGTTTATACCAGCCTGGGGAGACCCAGTACTTC
cdr3_aa: CASSLYQPGETQYF

clone_size: .
j_call: TRBJ1-2
d_call: .
v_call: TRBV2
cdr3_nt: TGTGCCAGCAGTGAAGGGCAGCTGAATGGCTACACCTTC
cdr3_aa: CASSEGQLNGYTF

clone_size: .
j_call: TRBJ2-7
d_call: .
v_call: TRBV13
cdr3_nt: TGTGCCAGCAGCTTCGGACAAACCTACGAGCAGTACTTC
cdr3_aa: CASSFGQTYEQYF

clone_size: .
j_call: TRBJ2-3
d_call: TRBD2
v_call: TRBV9
cdr3_nt: TGTGCCAGCAGCGTAGCTGGGACTAGCGGGGATACGCAGTATTTT
cdr3_aa: CASSVAGTSGDTQYF

clone_size: few
j_call: TRBJ2-1
d_call: .
v_call: TRBV20-1
cdr3_nt: TGCAGTGCTAGGCCGATCTGGGAGCAGTTCTTC
cdr3_aa: CSARPIWEQFF

clone_size: .
j_call: TRBJ2-1
d_call: .
v_call: TRBV6-5
cdr3_nt: TGTGCCAGCAGTTACTTTATCGGGAGCGCTTACAATGAGCAGTTCTTC
cdr3_aa: CASSYFIGSAYNEQFF

clone_size: .
j_call: TRBJ2-1
d_call: .
v_call: TRBV28
cdr3_nt: TGTGCCAGCAGTTACCCCCTCCCTAGTGGCGGCCCCTACAATGAGCAGTTCTTC
cdr3_aa: CASSYPLPSGGPYNEQFF

clone_size: .
j_call: TRBJ2-1
d_call: .
v_call: TRBV11-2
cdr3_nt: TGTGCCAGCAGCCTACACTCCTACAATGAGCAGTTCTTC
cdr3_aa: CASSLHSYNEQFF

clone_size: .
j_call: TRBJ1-4
d_call: TRBD1
v_call: TRBV7-8
cdr3_nt: TGTGCCAGCAGCCAGACAGGGGCTGGAGAAAAACTGTTTTTT
cdr3_aa: CASSQTGAGEKLFF

clone_size: .
j_call: TRBJ1-3
d_call: TRBD1
v_call: TRBV12-5
cdr3_nt: TGTGCTAGCTGGACAGGGGGTAGAAACACCATATATTTT
cdr3_aa: CASWTGGRNTIYF

clone_size: once
j_call: TRBJ1-5
d_call: .
v_call: TRBV9
cdr3_nt: TGTGCCAGCAACGGGGGAGGGAATCAGCCCCAGCATTTT
cdr3_aa: CASNGGGNQPQHF

clone_size: .
j_call: TRBJ1-5
d_call: .
v_call: TRBV28
cdr3_nt: TGTGCCAGCAGTTTACAGGTCTTCTATCAGCCCCAGCATTTT
cdr3_aa: CASSLQVFYQPQHF

clone_size: .
j_call: TRBJ2-3
d_call: .
v_call: TRBV5-4
cdr3_nt: TGTGCCAGCAGCCCCCCAGGATCCACAGATACGCAGTATTTT
cdr3_aa: CASSPPGSTDTQYF

clone_size: .
j_call: TRBJ2-6
d_call: .
v_call: TRBV6-5
cdr3_nt: TGTGCCAGCAGTTACTCTGGGGCCAACGTCCTGACTTTC
cdr3_aa: CASSYSGANVLTF

clone_size: few
j_call: TRBJ2-3
d_call: .
v_call: TRBV5-6
cdr3_nt: TGTGCCAGCAGCTTGGTGCTCACAGATACGCAGTATTTT
cdr3_aa: CASSLVLTDTQYF

clone_size: .
j_call: TRBJ1-6
d_call: .
v_call: TRBV28
cdr3_nt: TGTGCCAGCAGTTTAATGGGAAGGGGGTCACCCCTCCACTTT
cdr3_aa: CASSLMGRGSPLHF

clone_size: few
j_call: TRBJ1-2
d_call: .
v_call: TRBV19
cdr3_nt: TGTGCCAGTAGTATCGGACAACATGGCTACACCTTC
cdr3_aa: CASSIGQHGYTF

clone_size: .
j_call: TRBJ2-1
d_call: TRBD2
v_call: TRBV30
cdr3_nt: TGTGCCTGGAGACCGGGACTAGCGGGATGGGGCGAGCAGTTCTTC
cdr3_aa: CAWRPGLAGWGEQFF

clone_size: .
j_call: TRBJ2-2
d_call: .
v_call: TRBV7-9
cdr3_nt: TGTGCCAGCAGCCCGGAAAACACCGGGGAGCTGTTTTTT
cdr3_aa: CASSPENTGELFF

clone_size: .
j_call: TRBJ2-2
d_call: .
v_call: TRBV27
cdr3_nt: TGTGCCAGCAAATGGGGAAGGGGGACCGGGGAGCTGTTTTTT
cdr3_aa: CASKWGRGTGELFF

clone_size: .
j_call: TRBJ1-5
d_call: .
v_call: TRBV7-9
cdr3_nt: TGTGCCAGCAGCTTGTCGCAGGGAAGCAATCAGCCCCAGCATTTT
cdr3_aa: CASSLSQGSNQPQHF

clone_size: .
j_call: TRBJ2-4
d_call: .
v_call: TRBV4-3
cdr3_nt: TGCGCCAGCAGCCAAGATCAGCAGGGGTGGGCCAAAAACATTCAGTACTTC
cdr3_aa: CASSQDQQGWAKNIQYF

clone_size: .
j_call: TRBJ1-6
d_call: .
v_call: TRBV27
cdr3_nt: TGTGCCAGCAGTTTTTTTGGGACTTTGATGTCACCCCTCCACTTT
cdr3_aa: CASSFFGTLMSPLHF

clone_size: .
j_call: TRBJ2-1
d_call: .
v_call: TRBV25-1
cdr3_nt: TGTGCCAGCAGTGTAACCCAGGGCGGAGAGCAGTTCTTC
cdr3_aa: CASSVTQGGEQFF

clone_size: .
j_call: TRBJ2-6
d_call: .
v_call: TRBV11-3
cdr3_nt: TGTGCCAGCAGCCCACAGGGCGAGGGGCCTGGGGCCAACGTCCTGACTTTC
cdr3_aa: CASSPQGEGPGANVLTF

clone_size: .
j_call: TRBJ1-3
d_call: TRBD1
v_call: TRBV6-5
cdr3_nt: TGTGCCAGCAGTTACTCCCCCGGGACAGGGGGAGACACCATATATTTT
cdr3_aa: CASSYSPGTGGDTIYF

clone_size: .
j_call: TRBJ2-1
d_call: TRBD2
v_call: TRBV5-4
cdr3_nt: TGTGCCAGCAGCTTGGCGGCGGGAGGGCTCAGTGAGCAGTTCTTC
cdr3_aa: CASSLAAGGLSEQFF

clone_size: .
j_call: TRBJ1-6
d_call: TRBD1
v_call: TRBV5-1
cdr3_nt: TGCGCCAGCAGCGACAGGGGTAATTCACCCCTCCACTTT
cdr3_aa: CASSDRGNSPLHF

clone_size: .
j_call: TRBJ1-1
d_call: .
v_call: TRBV7-6
cdr3_nt: TGTGCCAGCAGCCCGGGGAGTAACACTGAAGCTTTCTTT
cdr3_aa: CASSPGSNTEAFF

clone_size: once
j_call: TRBJ1-5
d_call: .
v_call: TRBV11-2
cdr3_nt: TGTGCCAGCAGCTTAGCCCCGAATCAGCCCCAGCATTTT
cdr3_aa: CASSLAPNQPQHF

clone_size: .
j_call: TRBJ2-2
d_call: .
v_call: TRBV6-6
cdr3_nt: TGTGCCAGCAGTTACCTCTCCACCGGGGAGCTGTTTTTT
cdr3_aa: CASSYLSTGELFF

clone_size: .
j_call: TRBJ2-1
d_call: TRBD1
v_call: TRBV27
cdr3_nt: TGTGCCAGCAGAACCGGGACAGAAGGCTACAATGAGCAGTTCTTC
cdr3_aa: CASRTGTEGYNEQFF

clone_size: .
j_call: TRBJ2-2
d_call: TRBD1
v_call: TRBV28
cdr3_nt: TGTGCCAGCACCCAAAGGCGGGCAGGGGGCTCCGGGGAGCTGTTTTTT
cdr3_aa: CASTQRRAGGSGELFF

clone_size: .
j_call: TRBJ2-1
d_call: .
v_call: TRBV19
cdr3_nt: TGTGCCAGTACCATGTCCTCAGAATCTAATGAGCAGTTCTTC
cdr3_aa: CASTMSSESNEQFF

clone_size: .
j_call: TRBJ2-1
d_call: .
v_call: TRBV7-8
cdr3_nt: TGTGCCAGCAGCTCCACGTTCTGGCGGGGGCAGTTCTTC
cdr3_aa: CASSSTFWRGQFF

clone_size: few
j_call: TRBJ2-5
d_call: .
v_call: TRBV5-6
cdr3_nt: TGTGCCAGCAGCTGGGAAGAGACCCAGTACTTC
cdr3_aa: CASSWEETQYF

clone_size: .
j_call: TRBJ2-3
d_call: .
v_call: TRBV28
cdr3_nt: TGTGCCAGCACCCCGGGGACCGGGGGCACAGATACGCAGTATTTT
cdr3_aa: CASTPGTGGTDTQYF

clone_size: .
j_call: TRBJ2-3
d_call: .
v_call: TRBV7-2
cdr3_nt: TGTGCCAGCAGCTTCCCCACAGATACGCAGTATTTT
cdr3_aa: CASSFPTDTQYF

clone_size: .
j_call: TRBJ1-2
d_call: .
v_call: TRBV30
cdr3_nt: TGTGCCTGGAGTTTCGGGGGGACCTATGGCTACACCTTC
cdr3_aa: CAWSFGGTYGYTF

clone_size: .
j_call: TRBJ2-7
d_call: TRBD1
v_call: TRBV28
cdr3_nt: TGTGCCAGCAGTCTGACAGGGTACGAGCAGTACTTC
cdr3_aa: CASSLTGYEQYF

clone_size: .
j_call: TRBJ2-1
d_call: .
v_call: TRBV11-2
cdr3_nt: TGTGCCAGCAGCTCCATAGCGAGTGAGCAGTTCTTC
cdr3_aa: CASSSIASEQFF

clone_size: .
j_call: TRBJ2-5
d_call: TRBD2
v_call: TRBV28
cdr3_nt: TGTGCCAGCAGTTTATTTAGCGGGGAATCCCAAGAGACCCAGTACTTC
cdr3_aa: CASSLFSGESQETQYF

clone_size: .
j_call: TRBJ1-1
d_call: .
v_call: TRBV28
cdr3_nt: TGTGCCAGCAGTTTAACGGACACCGGGTGGACTGAAGCTTTCTTT
cdr3_aa: CASSLTDTGWTEAFF

clone_size: few
j_call: TRBJ1-1
d_call: .
v_call: TRBV4-2
cdr3_nt: TGTGCCAGCAGCCAAAATTGGGGTATAACTGAAGCTTTCTTT
cdr3_aa: CASSQNWGITEAFF

clone_size: .
j_call: TRBJ1-2
d_call: .
v_call: TRBV29-1
cdr3_nt: TGCAGCGTTGAAGAGACAGTTAACTATGGCTACACCTTC
cdr3_aa: CSVEETVNYGYTF

clone_size: once
j_call: TRBJ2-1
d_call: .
v_call: TRBV18
cdr3_nt: TGTGCCAGCTCACCAGGCTGGAGCTCCTACAATGAGCAGTTCTTC
cdr3_aa: CASSPGWSSYNEQFF

clone_size: .
j_call: TRBJ1-3
d_call: .
v_call: TRBV2
cdr3_nt: TGTGCCAGCAGCGGTCTCCAAGGCAGAACGGGAAACACCATATATTTT
cdr3_aa: CASSGLQGRTGNTIYF

clone_size: .
j_call: TRBJ1-1
d_call: .
v_call: TRBV7-9
cdr3_nt: TGTGCCAGCAGCTTAGTCGCAGGGAGTTTAAGTACTGAAGCTTTCTTT
cdr3_aa: CASSLVAGSLSTEAFF

clone_size: .
j_call: TRBJ1-2
d_call: .
v_call: TRBV28
cdr3_nt: TGTGCCAGCAGTAACGGCGAGACTAACTATGGCTACACCTTC
cdr3_aa: CASSNGETNYGYTF

clone_size: .
j_call: TRBJ2-1
d_call: .
v_call: TRBV30
cdr3_nt: TGTGCCGGATGGGGTCCCCACAATGAGCAGTTCTTC
cdr3_aa: CAGWGPHNEQFF

clone_size: .
j_call: TRBJ1-2
d_call: .
v_call: TRBV29-1
cdr3_nt: TGCAGCGTTGGCCCGGGGAGCCGCGATGGCTACACCTTC
cdr3_aa: CSVGPGSRDGYTF

clone_size: .
j_call: TRBJ2-1
d_call: .
v_call: TRBV9
cdr3_nt: TGTGCCAGCAGCGTAGACGGGTCCAGTGAGCAGTTCTTC
cdr3_aa: CASSVDGSSEQFF

clone_size: .
j_call: TRBJ1-1
d_call: .
v_call: TRBV7-9
cdr3_nt: TGTGCCAGCAGCTTTGTTGGGGGAATGAACACTGAAGCTTTCTTT
cdr3_aa: CASSFVGGMNTEAFF

clone_size: .
j_call: TRBJ2-3
d_call: .
v_call: TRBV1
cdr3_nt: TGCACCAGCAGCCAAGGAGTTTCGCAGTATTTT
cdr3_aa: CTSSQGVSQYF

clone_size: .
j_call: TRBJ2-3
d_call: .
v_call: TRBV5-4
cdr3_nt: TGTGCCAGCAGGGGGGGACAAAGCACAGATACGCAGTATTTT
cdr3_aa: CASRGGQSTDTQYF